These 10 T cell receptor beta chains were sequenced from one sample in a study of blood T cell repertoires in COVID-19. The protocol was immunoSEQ multiplex PCR, while the TCRdb copy is restricted to in-frame clones and leaves out a portion. The sample carries 200,000 or so clones, approximately 84% recorded once. The sample was peripheral blood. The receptors originated from a woman in her fifties or sixties with acute or convalescent COVID-19.

V usage is TRBV5-1 and J usage is TRBJ2-5; 12 bases agree with TRBD1. The V gene end was trimmed by 0 bases and the J gene end by 4 bases; junction bases not matched to a gene: 4. The CDR3 extends over 16 amino acids. Germline CDR1 is SGHRS and CDR2 is YFSETQ. The chain's CDR3 is CASSLGGQGAGETQYF. The CDR3 bases are TGCGCCAGCAGCTTGGGGGGACAGGGGGCTGGAGAGACCCAGTACTTC.

The V call is TRBV5-1, the J call TRBJ2-7; D possibly corresponds to TRBD1 (6 bases). Trimming removed 4 bases at V and 2 bases at J, with 13 bases between. The CDR3 extends over 14 amino acids. Germline V gene lookup returns CDR1 SGHRS and CDR2 YFSETQ. The CDR3 here is CASSGTGTPYEQYF. The CDR3 coding sequence is TGCGCCAGCAGCGGAACAGGGACACCCTACGAGCAGTACTTC.

About this clone: Other DNA sequences within the sample encode an identical CDR3. The V call is TRBV2, the J call TRBJ2-7; tentatively, D is TRBD1 (6 bases). V was trimmed by 4 bases and J by 4 bases, leaving 8 bases between them. Germline V gives CDR1 SNHLY, CDR2 FYNNEI. This CDR3 contains 12 residues. The CDR3 sequence: CASSVTGYEQYF. As DNA, the CDR3 is TGTGCCAGCAGTGTGACAGGTTACGAGCAGTACTTC.

The J gene is TRBJ2-7, the V gene TRBV6-5; D might be TRBD1 (5 bases). This CDR3 has 13 amino acids. In germline, CDR1 is MNHEY, CDR2 SVGAGI. V shed 2 bases and J shed 7 bases, with 12 bases lying between them. The DNA for the CDR3 is TGTGCCAGCAGTTACGGGGCCGCTGGGGAGCAGTACTTC. It translates to CASSYGAAGEQYF.

The rearrangement uses TRBV2 and TRBJ1-2; no firm D call. Between the trimmed V and J ends, which lost 2 bases and 4 bases, there was a span of 5 bases. Per germline, CDR1 SNHLY and CDR2 FYNNEI. This CDR3 contains 12 residues. DNA for the CDR3: TGTGCCAGCAGTGAAACCAGCTATGGCTACACCTTC. This codes for CASSETSYGYTF.

The chain has TRBV2 and TRBJ1-2, with TRBD1 matching 10 bases. Unmatched junction bases numbered 6, after V lost 3 bases and J lost 2 bases. Germline CDR1 is SNHLY and CDR2 is FYNNEI. This CDR3 comprises 16 residues. This CDR3 is CASSEMTGGKNYGYTF. The CDR3 nucleotides read TGTGCCAGCAGTGAGATGACAGGGGGCAAAAACTATGGCTACACCTTC.

The rearrangement joins TRBV6-1 to TRBJ2-3; a weak D match, TRBD1 (6 bases). V was pared by 1 base and J by 3 bases, with 11 bases between. In germline, CDR1 is MNHNS, CDR2 SASEGT. The CDR3 totals 15 residues. The CDR3 DNA reads as TGTGCCAGCAGTGAAGTCCAGGGGTGGACAGATACGCAGTATTTT. Amino acids: CASSEVQGWTDTQYF.

The rearrangement joins TRBV5-1 to TRBJ2-7, with 15 positions matching TRBD2. V was pared by 4 bases and J by 4 bases, with 6 bases of the junction left unmatched. Per germline, CDR1 SGHRS and CDR2 YFSETQ. This CDR3 has 16 residues. The CDR3 DNA is TGCGCCAGCAGCCCGACCGGGACTAGCGGGGGGTACGAGCAGTACTTC. Its protein is CASSPTGTSGGYEQYF.

This clone was picked up one time. The rearrangement joins TRBV7-2 to TRBJ2-7, with D possibly being TRBD1 (5 bases). V shed 5 bases and J shed 5 bases, with 10 bases lying between them. From germline, CDR1 is SGHTA and CDR2 FQGNSA. The CDR3 spans 12 residues. The CDR3 region is CASSVQGHEQYF. CDR3 DNA sequence: TGTGCCAGCAGCGTTCAGGGTCACGAGCAGTACTTC. Based on the CDR3 plus reference TRBV7-2 and TRBJ2-7, the full variable domain is GAGVSQSPSNKVTEKGKDVELRCDPISGHTALYWYRQSLGQGLEFLIYFQGNSAPDKSGLPSDRFSAERTGGSVSTLTIQRTQQEDSAVYLCASSVQGHEQYFGPGTRLTVT.

This chain joins TRBV5-1 and TRBJ1-1; D ambiguous. The CDR3 runs 14 residues. In germline, CDR1 is SGHRS, CDR2 YFSETQ. Trimming left V 0 bases short and J 3 bases short, with 9 bases between. The CDR3 loop reads CASSLDDFHTEAFF. The DNA of the CDR3 is TGCGCCAGCAGCTTGGATGACTTTCACACTGAAGCTTTCTTT.